The clone carrying this T cell receptor beta chain appeared many times. Its antigen is unknown. The data were obtained in a study of T cell repertoires in cytomegalovirus infection. Germline V gene data show CDR1 as SQVTM and CDR2 as ANQGSEA. There are 14 residues in the CDR3. The ends lost 7 bases at V and 5 bases at J; junction bases unmatched: 5. TCRdb re-called the reads with MiXCR, one entry per CDR3 protein. The sample includes about 770,000 distinct CDR3 sequences, under 35% of them seen just once. The clonotype comes from a human donor in good health (CMV status not recorded). Some clones in this sample may be carry-over from other donors' samples. This chain links TRBV29-1 with TRBJ2-4; 13 bases agree with TRBD2. Sequenced here: cultured CD8+ T cells from PBMCs, sampled from culture after CMV antigen stimulation. The CDR3 bases are TGCAGCGCCAGACTAGCGGGGGGCCAAAACATTCAGTACTTC. Residues: CSARLAGGQNIQYF. The full variable domain, with the rest looked up from reference TRBV29-1 and TRBJ2-4, is SAVISQKPSRDICQRGTSLTIQCQVDSQVTMMFWYRQQPGQSLTLIATANQGSEATYESGFVIDKFPISRPNLTFSTLTVSNMSPEDSSIYLCSARLAGGQNIQYFGAGTRLSVL.